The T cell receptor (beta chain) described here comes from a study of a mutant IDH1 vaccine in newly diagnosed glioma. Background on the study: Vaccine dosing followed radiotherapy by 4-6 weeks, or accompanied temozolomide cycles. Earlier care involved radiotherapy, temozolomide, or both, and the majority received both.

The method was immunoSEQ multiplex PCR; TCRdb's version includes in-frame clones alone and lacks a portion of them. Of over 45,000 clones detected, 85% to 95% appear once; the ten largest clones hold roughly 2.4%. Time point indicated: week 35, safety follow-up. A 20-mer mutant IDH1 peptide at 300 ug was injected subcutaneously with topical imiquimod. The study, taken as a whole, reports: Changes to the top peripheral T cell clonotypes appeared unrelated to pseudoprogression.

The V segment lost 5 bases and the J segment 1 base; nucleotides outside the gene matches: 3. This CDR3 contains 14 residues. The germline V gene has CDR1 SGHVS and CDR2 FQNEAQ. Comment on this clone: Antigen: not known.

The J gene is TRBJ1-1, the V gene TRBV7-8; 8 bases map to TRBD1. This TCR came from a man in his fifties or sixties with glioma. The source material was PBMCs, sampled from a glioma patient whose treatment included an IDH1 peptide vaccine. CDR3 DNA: TGTGCCAGCAGCAACAGGGGGAGGAACACTGAAGCTTTCTTT. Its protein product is CASSNRGRNTEAFF.